The source of this T cell receptor beta chain is a study of TIL therapy for anti-PD-1-resistant metastatic lung cancer. For the study at large: Most patients had lung adenocarcinoma; a handful of tumors were EGFR-mutant, two ALK-rearranged; half smoked currently or formerly.

As to this clone: What it binds is unknown.

The libraries were made with immunoSEQ v3. Clones were read by immunoSEQ multiplex PCR, and TCRdb kept only the in-frame ones, dropping some. The sample contains around 30,000 clones, about 70% of which appear only once. Germline V CDR1 and CDR2: DFQATT, SNEGSKA (reference sequence). The ends were cut back, 6 bases at V and 7 bases at J, with 13 bases in the middle. The CDR3 loop spans 11 amino acids. Study observations and caveats: Infused TIL clonotypes partially replaced the baseline blood repertoire, then decayed over months.

The time point here: pre-treatment sample, taken before nivolumab and TIL therapy. Patients were adults with stage 4 NSCLC. V gene TRBV20-1 combines with J gene TRBJ2-7; the D is unclear. Material: blood, obtained at baseline. The TCR was taken from a woman aged 30 to 85 with non-small cell lung cancer. The CDR3 sequence: CSAAAPSEQYF. The CDR3 DNA sequence: TGCAGTGCCGCCGCGCCCTCTGAGCAGTACTTC.